The rows below give T cell receptor beta chains drawn from one sample of a study of T cell responses to AZD1222 COVID-19 vaccine. Sequencing used immunoSEQ multiplex PCR; TCRdb keeps in-frame clones, though not all of them. The sample consists of about 140,000 clones, around 90% of them appearing once. Sequenced material: peripheral blood, taken on day 0 of AZD1222 vaccination. The source of these receptors is an adult in good health. CDR3s include the opening cysteine and the closing phenylalanine or tryptophan. Each record gives: CDR3 length, D gene, J gene, V gene, clone size, CDR3 protein, CDR3 DNA. The D gene is left open where the match is weak. The listing skips clone size in some rows; elsewhere it reads once, few, many or a size class.

13 | NA | TRBJ2-7 | TRBV4-2 | NA | CASSQALEREQYF | TGTGCCAGCAGCCAGGCTTTGGAGCGCGAGCAGTACTTC
15 | NA | TRBJ1-5 | TRBV19 | NA | CASSTGFRSNQPQHF | TGTGCCAGTAGTACAGGGTTTAGGAGCAATCAGCCCCAGCATTTT
15 | NA | TRBJ2-1 | TRBV6-5 | NA | CANARGTGLYNEQFF | TGTGCCAACGCCCGGGGGACCGGTCTCTACAATGAGCAGTTCTTC
14 | TRBD1 | TRBJ2-7 | TRBV29-1 | NA | CSVDIGTGGYEQYF | TGCAGCGTTGATATTGGGACAGGGGGCTACGAGCAGTACTTC
13 | NA | TRBJ1-1 | TRBV10-3 | NA | CAISGQGNTEAFF | TGTGCCATCAGTGGGCAGGGGAACACTGAAGCTTTCTTT
15 | NA | TRBJ1-5 | TRBV3-1/TRBV3-2 | once | CASSQALGAGQPQHF | TGTGCCAGCAGCCAAGCGTTAGGGGCAGGGCAGCCCCAGCATTTT
15 | TRBD1 | TRBJ1-2 | TRBV7-9 | NA | CASSSSGTGVSGYTF | TGTGCCAGCAGTTCCTCCGGGACAGGGGTTTCTGGCTACACCTTC
13 | NA | TRBJ1-2 | TRBV5-8 | NA | CASSLEEGDGYTF | TGTGCCAGCAGCTTGGAGGAGGGGGATGGCTACACCTTC
14 | NA | TRBJ2-2 | TRBV7-2 | NA | CASSLGRETGELFF | TGTGCCAGCAGCTTAGGCAGGGAAACCGGGGAGCTGTTTTTT
14 | NA | TRBJ1-2 | TRBV9 | NA | CASSAGALSYGYTF | TGTGCCAGCAGCGCAGGTGCCCTTAGCTATGGCTACACCTTC
14 | NA | TRBJ1-4 | TRBV28 | NA | CATEGYRGHEKLFF | TGTGCCACCGAGGGATATAGGGGCCATGAAAAACTGTTTTTT
13 | TRBD1 | TRBJ2-7 | TRBV12-3/TRBV12-4 | NA | CASSPGQIYEQYF | TGTGCCAGCAGTCCGGGACAGATCTACGAGCAGTACTTC
16 | NA | TRBJ2-7 | TRBV6-6 | NA | CASSYLARGPLGEQYF | TGTGCCAGCAGTTATCTCGCTCGAGGGCCCTTGGGTGAGCAGTACTTC
16 | TRBD1 | TRBJ1-3 | TRBV19 | NA | CASSPQGAFSGNTIYF | TGTGCCAGTAGTCCCCAGGGGGCCTTCTCTGGAAACACCATATATTTT
14 | TRBD1 | TRBJ1-2 | TRBV11-2 | few | CASSLLGQDYGYTF | TGTGCCAGCAGCTTACTCGGACAGGACTATGGCTACACCTTC
14 | NA | TRBJ2-5 | TRBV18 | NA | CASSPPGGLGTQYF | TGTGCCAGCTCACCACCGGGGGGCCTCGGGACCCAGTACTTC
15 | NA | TRBJ1-3 | TRBV2 | NA | CASRGEGASGNTIYF | TGTGCCAGCAGGGGGGAGGGAGCCTCTGGAAACACCATATATTTT
11 | NA | TRBJ2-1 | TRBV12-3/TRBV12-4 | NA | CASSLGLAQFF | TGTGCCAGCAGTTTAGGGCTAGCCCAGTTCTTC
16 | NA | TRBJ1-5 | TRBV24-1 | NA | CATRFFVGYRNQPQHF | TGTGCCACCAGGTTCTTTGTTGGTTATCGCAATCAGCCCCAGCATTTT
15 | NA | TRBJ2-5 | TRBV15 | NA | CATSKKDNLRETQYF | TGTGCCACCAGCAAAAAGGACAATCTCCGAGAGACCCAGTACTTC
15 | NA | TRBJ1-3 | TRBV5-1 | NA | CASSLETAGGNTIYF | TGCGCCAGCAGCTTGGAAACAGCTGGTGGAAACACCATATATTTT
15 | TRBD1 | TRBJ1-6 | TRBV7-6 | once | CASSSGGAFYSPLHF | TGTGCCAGCAGCTCAGGGGGGGCATTTTACTCACCCCTCCACTTT
16 | TRBD2 | TRBJ2-7 | TRBV4-1 | NA | CASSQGPGTTHYEQYF | TGCGCCAGCAGCCAAGGACCCGGGACTACGCACTACGAGCAGTACTTC
18 | NA | TRBJ2-1 | TRBV3-1/TRBV3-2 | NA | CASSQDRYLPMFSNEQFF | TGTGCCAGCAGCCAAGATCGTTACCTACCGATGTTTAGCAATGAGCAGTTCTTC
15 | NA | TRBJ2-3 | TRBV5-1 | NA | CASSYRWGAVDTQYF | TGCGCCAGCAGCTACCGCTGGGGGGCAGTGGATACGCAGTATTTT
15 | TRBD1 | TRBJ1-5 | TRBV11-3 | NA | CASSFPTDRGQPQHF | TGTGCCAGCAGCTTTCCGACAGACAGGGGTCAGCCCCAGCATTTT
15 | TRBD2 | TRBJ2-5 | TRBV11-3 | NA | CASSSRTGGQETQYF | TGTGCCAGCAGCTCCCGGACCGGGGGGCAAGAGACCCAGTACTTC
15 | TRBD2 | TRBJ2-1 | TRBV24-1 | NA | CATSVAGGLYNEQFF | TGTGCCACCAGTGTAGCGGGGGGGCTCTACAATGAGCAGTTCTTC
14 | TRBD2 | TRBJ2-1 | TRBV2 | NA | CASRSTSGAGEQFF | TGTGCCAGCAGATCGACTAGCGGGGCGGGTGAGCAGTTCTTC
17 | TRBD2 | TRBJ2-2 | TRBV28 | NA | CASSLSGGRSNTGELFF | TGTGCCAGCAGTTTATCTGGCGGGAGATCGAACACCGGGGAGCTGTTTTTT
13 | NA | TRBJ2-2 | TRBV6-6 | NA | CASSPGTPGELFF | TGTGCCAGCAGCCCCGGGACCCCCGGGGAGCTGTTTTTT
15 | NA | TRBJ1-6 | TRBV5-1 | NA | CASSLAGASNSPLHF | TGCGCCAGCAGCTTAGCAGGGGCGAGTAATTCACCCCTCCACTTT
12 | NA | TRBJ1-1 | TRBV7-9 | NA | CASSWENTEAFF | TGTGCCAGCAGCTGGGAGAACACTGAAGCTTTCTTT
14 | NA | TRBJ1-4 | TRBV27 | NA | CASSNQGTNEKLFF | TGTGCCAGCAGTAACCAGGGAACTAATGAAAAACTGTTTTTT
13 | TRBD1 | TRBJ1-1 | TRBV28 | NA | CASEQGGDTEAFF | TGTGCCAGCGAACAGGGGGGGGACACTGAAGCTTTCTTT
14 | NA | TRBJ2-1 | TRBV5-4 | NA | CASSLEPSYNEQFF | TGTGCCAGCAGCTTGGAGCCGAGCTACAATGAGCAGTTCTTC
14 | NA | TRBJ1-1 | TRBV6-4 | NA | CASSESPGNTEAFF | TGTGCCAGCAGTGAATCGCCAGGAAACACTGAAGCTTTCTTT
15 | NA | TRBJ2-2 | TRBV10-3 | NA | CAISEGRVHTGELFF | TGTGCCATCAGTGAAGGCAGGGTGCACACCGGGGAGCTGTTTTTT
14 | TRBD1 | TRBJ1-6 | TRBV19 | NA | CASRNGQGNSPLHF | TGTGCCAGTAGGAACGGACAGGGTAATTCACCCCTCCACTTT
15 | NA | TRBJ2-3 | TRBV7-9 | NA | CASTVGALSTDTQYF | TGTGCCAGCACCGTGGGAGCGTTAAGCACAGATACGCAGTATTTT
15 | NA | TRBJ2-5 | TRBV2 | once | CASSEAGSRQETQYF | TGTGCCAGCAGTGAAGCGGGGTCCCGCCAAGAGACCCAGTACTTC
14 | NA | TRBJ1-2 | TRBV28 | NA | CASSFAQPNYGYTF | TGTGCCAGCAGTTTTGCACAGCCTAACTATGGCTACACCTTC
12 | NA | TRBJ1-1 | TRBV24-1 | NA | CATSSGSTQAFF | TGTGCCACTAGTTCAGGTTCTACTCAAGCTTTCTTT
14 | NA | TRBJ2-7 | TRBV4-2 | NA | CASSQETGPYEQYF | TGTGCCAGCAGCCAAGAAACGGGCCCCTACGAGCAGTACTTC
16 | NA | TRBJ2-5 | TRBV11-2 | NA | CASSDRVQGGGETQYF | TGTGCCAGCAGCGACCGGGTTCAGGGAGGGGGAGAGACCCAGTACTTC
12 | NA | TRBJ1-2 | TRBV29-1 | NA | CSVEMGSGGYTF | TGCAGCGTTGAAATGGGGTCAGGTGGCTACACCTTC
13 | TRBD1 | TRBJ2-7 | TRBV18 | NA | CASSRQGLNEQYF | TGTGCCAGCTCGCGACAGGGCCTGAACGAGCAGTACTTC
12 | TRBD2 | TRBJ2-7 | TRBV11-2 | once | CASSRGRDEQYF | TGTGCCAGCAGCCGAGGGAGGGACGAGCAGTACTTC
14 | NA | TRBJ1-1 | TRBV5-4 | NA | CASSLGQMNTEAFF | TGTGCCAGCAGCTTGGGACAGATGAACACTGAAGCTTTCTTT
17 | TRBD1 | TRBJ1-1 | TRBV4-2 | NA | CASSQDSDRATNTEAFF | TGTGCCAGCAGCCAAGATAGCGACAGGGCCACCAACACTGAAGCTTTCTTT
14 | NA | TRBJ1-5 | TRBV28 | NA | CASNVGDRNQPQHF | TGTGCCAGCAATGTAGGGGACCGCAATCAGCCCCAGCATTTT
12 | NA | TRBJ2-1 | TRBV9 | NA | CASSVYYNEQFF | TGTGCCAGCAGCGTTTACTACAATGAGCAGTTCTTC
13 | NA | TRBJ1-1 | TRBV24-1 | NA | CATRLGTNTEAFF | TGTGCCACCCGTCTCGGGACCAACACTGAAGCTTTCTTT
12 | NA | TRBJ2-7 | TRBV28 | NA | CASLRGSYEQYF | TGTGCAAGCCTCAGGGGTTCCTACGAGCAGTACTTC
14 | TRBD1 | TRBJ1-2 | TRBV7-2 | NA | CASSVRGQGSGYTF | TGTGCCAGCAGCGTAAGAGGACAGGGCTCTGGCTACACCTTC
12 | NA | TRBJ1-2 | TRBV10-3 | NA | CAISGGDYGYTF | TGTGCCATCAGTGGGGGAGACTATGGCTACACCTTC
15 | TRBD2 | TRBJ2-7 | TRBV27 | NA | CASSLYSSGGYEQYF | TGTGCCAGCAGTTTATACTCTAGCGGGGGCTACGAGCAGTACTTC
15 | NA | TRBJ1-1 | TRBV10-2 | NA | CASSELIAGDREAFF | TGCGCCAGCAGTGAGCTGATTGCGGGCGACAGGGAAGCTTTCTTT